This T cell receptor beta chain is from a study of T cell clonotyping in hematopoietic cell transplantation. From germline, CDR1 is LNHDA and CDR2 SQIVND (reference sequence). The CDR3 loop spans 15 amino acids. Trimming pared 5 bases from V and 0 bases from J, leaving 10 bases between. As to this clone: The antigen remains undetermined.

The time point was: recipient sample about 28 days before transplant, after cytoreduction. Study-wide results and caveats: Recipient TCR diversity dropped after transplant; expanded clonotypes rose from day 30 to 180. CD4 and CD8 repertoire contributions could not be separated without sorting. Few recipient clonotypes overlapped donors; over 97% were de novo at given depth.

Libraries were prepared by immunoSEQ multiplex PCR; TCRdb keeps only in-frame clonotypes and omits some of them. The sample gives tens of thousands of clones, about 92% of which show up once; approximately 2.4% is in the top ten. The sequence came from a man aged 45 to 65 with acute myeloid leukemia. Some clones in this sample may be carry-over from other donors' samples. This specimen consisted of peripheral blood mononuclear cells, obtained before stem cell transplant. The chain couples TRBV19 to TRBJ2-2; D gene ambiguous. This CDR3 reads CASSGPPANTGELFF. As DNA, the CDR3 is TGTGCCAGTAGTGGACCCCCCGCGAACACCGGGGAGCTGTTTTTT.